Shown below are 14 T cell receptor beta chains from a single sample sequenced in a study of cytomegalovirus exposure and HLA in healthy donors. 60 Vbeta and 13 Jbeta primers were used in PCR. Profiling relied on immunoSEQ multiplex PCR, and the TCRdb table lists in-frame clones only, not all of them. The sample lists roughly 140,000 clones; about 80% were seen once. Sequencing used PBMCs. The receptors were gathered from a man aged 35 to 55 in good health and CMV-seropositive.

The V gene is TRBV10-3, the J gene TRBJ1-5; D call uncertain. The CDR3 is 14 residues long. V shed 2 bases and J shed 2 bases, with 7 bases lying between them. CDR1 and CDR2 from the germline V gene are ENHRY and SYGVKD. CDR3 residues: CAISERVGNQPQHF. For the CDR3, the DNA is TGTGCCATCAGTGAGCGGGTAGGCAATCAGCCCCAGCATTTT.

The chain carries TRBV7-2 and TRBJ1-4; tentatively, D is TRBD1 (5 bases). This CDR3 has 15 residues. With 5 bases removed from V and 4 bases from J, the gap between germline ends came to 14 bases. Germline-derived CDR1 and CDR2 are SGHTA and FQGNSA. The CDR3 DNA follows: TGTGCCAGCAGCCCGTGGGGCGGTAATAATGAAAAACTGTTTTTT. Protein product: CASSPWGGNNEKLFF. The complete variable domain, with remaining parts taken from reference TRBV7-2 and TRBJ1-4, reads GAGVSQSPSNKVTEKGKDVELRCDPISGHTALYWYRQSLGQGLEFLIYFQGNSAPDKSGLPSDRFSAERTGGSVSTLTIQRTQQEDSAVYLCASSPWGGNNEKLFFGSGTQLSVL.

This clone was recorded a few times. The rearrangement links TRBV9 to TRBJ2-3; D not resolved. Trimming removed 0 bases at V and 5 bases at J, with 4 bases between. CDR1 SGDLS and CDR2 YYNGEE come from the germline V gene. The CDR3 runs to 12 residues. This CDR3 reads CASSVGRDTQYF. The CDR3 DNA is TGTGCCAGCAGCGTAGGCAGAGATACGCAGTATTTT.

This clone was detected a few times. The sample carries other DNA sequences with the same CDR3. The CDR3 here is CASSLDSYGYTF. CDR3 in DNA: TGCGCCAGCAGCTTGGACTCGTATGGCTACACCTTC. J is TRBJ1-2 and V is TRBV5-1; D remains ambiguous. Per germline, CDR1 SGHRS and CDR2 YFSETQ. The length of the CDR3 is 12 residues. V lost 0 bases and J 5 bases, leaving 5 bases between the germline ends.

The chain carries TRBV9 and TRBJ2-1, with 9 bases matching TRBD2. CDR3 length: 14 residues. V lost 4 bases and J lost 9; bases outside the gene matches: 8. CDR1 is SGDLS, CDR2 YYNGEE, per germline. The CDR3 DNA sequence: TGTGCCAGCAGCTTCGGACTAGCGTTCAGTGAGCAGTTCTTC. Amino acids: CASSFGLAFSEQFF.

The V call is TRBV11-3, the J call TRBJ2-7; D is possibly TRBD2 (5 bases). This CDR3 is built from 13 residues. Trimming pared 5 bases from V and 4 bases from J, leaving 12 bases between. Germline V gene lookup returns CDR1 SGHNT and CDR2 YENEEA. CDR3 DNA: TGTGCCAGCAGCCCAACTAGTTCTTACGAGCAGTACTTC. Translating it yields CASSPTSSYEQYF. The variable domain in full, with the rest retrieved from reference TRBV11-3 and TRBJ2-7, is EAGVVQSPRYKIIEKKQPVAFWCNPISGHNTLYWYLQNLGQGPELLIRYENEEAVDDSQLPKDRFSAERLKGVDSTLKIQPAELGDSAVYLCASSPTSSYEQYFGPGTRLTVT.

This chain uses TRBV6-1 with TRBJ1-5; tentative D call: TRBD1 (5 bases). This CDR3 region has 15 residues. The V gene's germline CDR1 is MNHNS and CDR2 SASEGT. V was trimmed by 2 bases and J by 0 bases, leaving 8 bases between them. CDR3 residues: CASSEQGYSNQPQHF. Written as DNA, the CDR3 is TGTGCCAGCAGTGAACAGGGTTATAGCAATCAGCCCCAGCATTTT.

In the case of this clone: A read error may account for a junction end that differs from germline. CDR3 amino acids: CASSPKLSGQGNEKLFF. CDR3 coding DNA: TGCGCTAGCAGCCCGAAGCTGTCGGGACAGGGGAATGAAAAACTGTTTTTT. The genes are TRBV5-1 and TRBJ1-4; the match to TRBD1 covers 10 bases. The CDR3 length is 17 residues. Germline V lookup: CDR1 SGHRS, CDR2 YFSETQ.

The chain links TRBV7-2 to TRBJ2-3; TRBD2 matches 13 bases. The V and J ends lost 4 bases and 4 bases, in that order; junction bases with no gene match: 5. The germline CDR1 and CDR2 sequences are SGHTA and FQGNSA. The CDR3 runs to 16 residues. The CDR3 nucleotides are TGTGCCAGCAGCTCGGGACTAGCGGGGATCTCAGATACGCAGTATTTT. This translates into CASSSGLAGISDTQYF.

This clone has a single count. The CDR3 DNA sequence: TGTGCCAGCAGTTACTCGAAAGGACAGTATGGCTACACCTTC. Translating it yields CASSYSKGQYGYTF. The rearrangement uses TRBV6-6 and TRBJ1-2; D may be TRBD1 (6 bases). The CDR3 runs to 14 residues. Trimming cost V 0 bases and J 5 bases, with 10 bases left between them. Germline loops: CDR1 MNHNY, CDR2 SVGAGI (reference sequence).

This rearrangement joins TRBV9 to TRBJ1-3; 9 nucleotides line up with TRBD1. J lost 0 bases, V lost 3 bases, and 16 bases had no gene match. CDR3 length: 20 amino acids. Looked up from germline, CDR1 is SGDLS and CDR2 is YYNGEE. The CDR3 region is CASSASGQGPHSRSGNTIYF. The DNA of the CDR3 is TGTGCCAGCAGCGCTTCGGGACAGGGCCCACATTCACGCTCTGGAAACACCATATATTTT.

The genes are TRBV30 and TRBJ2-7; 9 bases fit TRBD2. Trimming cost V 0 bases and J 3 bases; bases outside gene matches: 3. The CDR3 has 14 amino acids. The V gene's germline CDR1 is GTSNPN and CDR2 SVGIG (reference sequence). CDR3 bases: TGTGCCTGGAGTGTACTAGCGGGCAGCTACGAGCAGTACTTC. Protein product: CAWSVLAGSYEQYF.

J is TRBJ1-5 and V is TRBV7-2, with D perhaps TRBD1 (6 bases). The CDR3 totals 14 residues. Germline values: CDR1 SGHTA, CDR2 FQGNSA. Trimming took 1 base from V and 5 from J, leaving 9 bases between them. The CDR3 DNA is TGTGCCAGCAGCTTAGGAGGGGGACATCAGCCCCAGCATTTT. This encodes CASSLGGGHQPQHF.

This clone was detected only a few times. J is TRBJ2-3 and V is TRBV6-5, with 8 bases fitting TRBD2. V gave up 6 bases and J gave up 2 bases; unmatched junction bases: 7. The CDR3 length is 15 residues. The germline V gene encodes CDR1 MNHEY and CDR2 SVGAGI. The CDR3 region is CASRQRGTYTDTQYF. The CDR3 DNA reads TGTGCCAGCAGACAGCGGGGGACCTACACAGATACGCAGTATTTT.